The TCR beta chain described here comes from a study of blood T cell repertoires in COVID-19. At the level of the study: The United States, Italy and Spain were the sources of the acute and convalescent COVID-19 samples. In each case, the material was cDNA or gDNA derived from T cells, B-cell-depleted T cells, or PBMCs.

Seattle researchers signed up patients amid active infection and tracked them longitudinally. In the original processing: Researchers report that nucleated cell counts were estimated from reference gene primer amplification. Method: immunoSEQ multiplex PCR; TCRdb's copy keeps in-frame clones and lacks some. From that table come the V and J calls and clone size; the DNA was used to work out D and trimming. The table has over 450,000 clones, approximately 88% seen once. The germline V gene encodes CDR1 SQVTM and CDR2 ANQGSEA. The V end was cut by 6 bases, the J end by 3 bases, with 17 bases between. The length of the CDR3 is 14 residues.

This TCR came from a woman in her 50s with COVID-19, enrolled during active disease. The sequencing sample was made of peripheral blood. The chain uses TRBV29-1 and TRBJ1-2, with a tentative D call TRBD1 (6 bases). The CDR3 reads CSVVDSLLDYGYTF. Here the CDR3 DNA reads TGCAGCGTGGTGGACAGTCTCCTGGACTATGGCTACACCTTC.